These 27 T cell receptor beta chains were all obtained from the same sample, sequenced in a study of cytomegalovirus exposure and HLA in healthy donors. With 60 Vbeta and 13 Jbeta primers, the PCR was carried out. TCRdb's table, derived via immunoSEQ multiplex PCR, lists solely in-frame clones and lacks some. Of under 200,000 clones in the sample, around 80% were seen once. Sequences were obtained from PBMCs. The receptors stem from a male donor in good health and CMV-seropositive.

The chain uses TRBV27 and TRBJ1-1, with D possibly being TRBD1 (5 bases). CDR1 is MNHEY, CDR2 SMNVEV, per germline (reference sequence). Trimming stripped 5 bases from V and 6 bases from J, with 13 bases between. The CDR3 runs to 13 residues. CDR3 region: CASSPLGGAEAFF. CDR3 nucleotides: TGTGCCAGCAGTCCCCTGGGAGGGGCTGAAGCTTTCTTT.

The chain has TRBV6-5 and TRBJ1-6; 7 nucleotides agree with TRBD1. J was trimmed by 10 bases and V by 0 bases; bases with no gene match: 6. There are 15 residues in the CDR3. Germline CDR1 and CDR2: MNHEY and SVGAGI. Here the CDR3 reads CASSYSGGAESPLHF. In nucleotides, the CDR3 is TGTGCCAGCAGTTACTCAGGGGGCGCGGAATCACCCCTCCACTTT.

This sequence joins TRBV7-9 and TRBJ2-7; 10 bases match TRBD2. CDR3 length equals 16 residues. Trimming removed 2 bases from V and 5 bases from J; junction bases left unmatched: 9. Germline V gene lookup returns CDR1 SEHNR and CDR2 FQNEAQ (reference sequence). CDR3 region: CASSLIAGLAYNEQYF. DNA of the CDR3: TGTGCCAGCAGCTTAATCGCGGGACTAGCGTACAACGAGCAGTACTTC.

This clone was seen a few times. The chain uses TRBV15 and TRBJ1-5; maybe TRBD1 (5 bases). V lost 1 base, J lost 0 bases, and 16 bases lay in between. The length of the CDR3 is 18 residues. CDR1 is LNHNV and CDR2 is YYDKDF in the germline V gene (reference sequence). CDR3 nucleotides: TGTGCCACCAGCAGAGGCAGCAATACAGGTGATAGCAATCAGCCCCAGCATTTT. This translates into CATSRGSNTGDSNQPQHF. Full variable domain (remainder filled in from reference TRBV15 and TRBJ1-5): DAMVIQNPRYQVTQFGKPVTLSCSQTLNHNVMYWYQQKSSQAPKLLFHYYDKDFNNEADTPDNFQSRRPNTSFCFLDIRSPGLGDTAMYLCATSRGSNTGDSNQPQHFGDGTRLSIL.

The chain uses TRBV10-3 and TRBJ1-1; D perhaps matches TRBD1 (5 bases). V dropped 7 bases and J dropped 0 bases, with 9 bases sitting between them. Germline CDR1 and CDR2: ENHRY and SYGVKD. The CDR3 loop spans 13 amino acids. The CDR3 loop reads CAITEQVNTEAFF. CDR3 in DNA: TGTGCCATCACCGAACAGGTGAACACTGAAGCTTTCTTT.

This sequence joins TRBV18 and TRBJ2-5, with D possibly matching TRBD1 (5 bases). The DNA end is more similar to TRBJ2-7, so the J call may be wrong. Per the germline V gene, CDR1 is KGHSH and CDR2 is LQKENI. The CDR3 covers 13 residues. The CDR3 reads CASSRSRDYEQYF. In DNA, the CDR3 is TGTGCCAGCTCGCGAAGCAGGGACTACGAGCAGTACTTC.

This chain uses TRBV25-1 with TRBJ2-1; the match to TRBD2 covers 7 bases. The CDR3 is 14 amino acids. CDR1 and CDR2 (germline): MGHDK, SYGVNS. V lost 5 bases and J lost 8; bases outside the gene matches: 9. In DNA form, the CDR3 reads TGTGCCAGCAGTCTTAGCGGGTCCCCCCATGAGCAGTTCTTC. It is translated as CASSLSGSPHEQFF.

The gene calls are TRBV7-6 and TRBJ2-7; D unresolved. Germline assignment: CDR1 SGHVS and CDR2 FNYEAQ. V lost 1 base and J lost 0, with 13 bases in between. CDR3 size: 16 residues. The CDR3 loop reads CASSLDLQSSSYEQYF. The CDR3, as DNA: TGTGCCAGCAGCTTAGATCTCCAGTCCAGCTCCTACGAGCAGTACTTC.

The rearrangement links TRBV7-2 to TRBJ2-7; D is possibly TRBD2 (5 bases). V was trimmed by 5 bases and J by 5 bases, leaving 16 bases between them. The CDR3 is 14 residues long. Germline CDR1 and CDR2: SGHTA and FQGNSA. This CDR3 is CASSPGSSRDEQYF. The CDR3, as DNA: TGTGCCAGCAGCCCGGGAAGTTCTCGGGACGAGCAGTACTTC. The variable domain in full, with the rest retrieved from reference TRBV7-2 and TRBJ2-7, is GAGVSQSPSNKVTEKGKDVELRCDPISGHTALYWYRQSLGQGLEFLIYFQGNSAPDKSGLPSDRFSAERTGGSVSTLTIQRTQQEDSAVYLCASSPGSSRDEQYFGPGTRLTVT.

This clone appeared a few times. The V gene is TRBV13, the J gene TRBJ2-3; 8 bases agree with TRBD2. CDR3 length: 15 residues. V dropped 3 bases and J dropped 6; count of bases not matched to a gene: 8. Germline V gene data show CDR1 as PRHDT and CDR2 as FYEKMQ (reference sequence). The CDR3 sequence: CASSLSGSPGDTQYF. In DNA form, the CDR3 reads TGTGCCAGCAGCTTGAGCGGGAGCCCCGGGGATACGCAGTATTTT.

This clone came up once. The chain employs TRBV7-9 and TRBJ2-3, with D possibly TRBD2 on 5 matching bases. The CDR3 contains 15 residues. The germline V gene has CDR1 SEHNR and CDR2 FQNEAQ (reference sequence). The V end lost 3 bases, the J end lost 6 bases, and 16 bases lay between the germline ends. The CDR3 nucleotides are TGTGCCAGCAGCTTGGGGTTCGCGACTACCGATACGCAGTATTTT. It codes for CASSLGFATTDTQYF.

This chain connects TRBV28 to TRBJ2-7; D possibly corresponds to TRBD1 (5 bases). V shed 3 bases and J shed 4 bases, with 7 bases lying between them. Germline V gives CDR1 MDHEN, CDR2 SYDVKM. The CDR3 totals 12 residues. The CDR3 here is CASSLTEYEQYF. CDR3 bases: TGTGCCAGCAGTTTGACAGAGTACGAGCAGTACTTC.

J is TRBJ1-1 and V is TRBV6-5; TRBD1 is a possible D gene (6 bases). V was cut by 2 bases and J by 8 bases, with 12 bases left in between. This CDR3 has 13 residues. Per germline, CDR1 MNHEY and CDR2 SVGAGI. This CDR3 reads CASSYQQGQEAFF. For the CDR3, the DNA is TGTGCCAGCAGTTACCAGCAGGGGCAAGAAGCTTTCTTT.

The J gene is TRBJ2-4, the V gene TRBV10-3, with 8 positions matching TRBD1. The germline CDR1 and CDR2 sequences are ENHRY and SYGVKD. V was pared by 0 bases and J by 2 bases, with 9 bases of the junction left unmatched. The CDR3 loop spans 18 amino acids. The CDR3 region is CAISESLTGVFTKNIQYF. The CDR3 DNA reads TGTGCCATCAGTGAGTCCTTGACAGGGGTTTTTACCAAAAACATTCAGTACTTC.

J is TRBJ2-5 and V is TRBV10-3, with D unclear. The J call may be faulty, since TRBJ2-7 better matches the DNA end. This CDR3 spans 11 amino acids. Germline-derived CDR1 and CDR2 are ENHRY and SYGVKD. This CDR3 reads CAISDIYEQYF. CDR3 nucleotides: TGTGCCATCAGTGACATCTACGAGCAGTACTTC.

This chain links TRBV5-1 with TRBJ2-7, with a weak D call TRBD2 (6 bases). Germline V gene lookup returns CDR1 SGHRS and CDR2 YFSETQ. This CDR3 spans 13 amino acids. Deletions cut 4 bases from V and 6 bases from J, with 14 bases between. CDR3 nucleotide sequence: TGCGCCAGCAGCGTTGGGGGGTCGGGCGAGCAGTACTTC. This gives the protein CASSVGGSGEQYF.

The chain employs TRBV6-6 and TRBJ2-2, with 7 bases that match TRBD2. Germline V gives CDR1 MNHNY, CDR2 SVGAGI (reference sequence). Trimming removed 7 bases from V and 1 base from J; junction bases left unmatched: 9. This CDR3 region has 16 residues. The CDR3 DNA follows: TGTGCCAGCATCCGGGCTAGCGGAATGAACACCGGGGAGCTGTTTTTT. Its translation: CASIRASGMNTGELFF.

This chain joins TRBV5-6 and TRBJ2-5; 9 bases align to TRBD1. TRBJ2-7 matches the DNA end more closely, so the J call is doubtful. From germline, CDR1 is SGHDT and CDR2 YYEEEE. The CDR3 loop spans 14 amino acids. DNA for the CDR3: TGTGCCAGCAGCTCGGGACAGGGTGTGGACGAGCAGTACTTC. Amino acid sequence: CASSSGQGVDEQYF.

The V call is TRBV28, the J call TRBJ1-1, with D possibly matching TRBD1 (5 bases). CDR1 MDHEN and CDR2 SYDVKM come from the germline V gene. The CDR3 totals 15 residues. Trimming cost V 4 bases and J 10 bases, with 22 bases left between them. In nucleotides, the CDR3 is TGTGCCAGCAGTTCCCTGACAGTCCTCGGCCGTTTAGCTTTCTTT. Translating it yields CASSSLTVLGRLAFF.

The CDR3 spells CASSLGGPYEQYF. The CDR3 bases are TGTGCCAGCAGTTTAGGGGGCCCCTACGAGCAGTACTTC. The rearrangement joins TRBV27 to TRBJ2-5; D possibly corresponds to TRBD1 (6 bases). The J call may be wrong; the DNA end is better matched by TRBJ2-7. CDR1 is MNHEY, CDR2 SMNVEV, per germline (reference sequence). The CDR3 spans 13 residues.

A single count supports this clone. Here the CDR3 reads CASSVTGTGINQPQHF. The DNA for the CDR3 is TGCGCCAGCAGCGTAACCGGGACAGGTATCAATCAGCCCCAGCATTTT. The chain has TRBV4-1 and TRBJ1-5, with 8 bases matching TRBD1. After removal of 5 bases from V and 3 bases from J, the junction contained 9 bases not matched to a gene. The CDR3 is made up of 16 amino acids. Germline CDR1 MGHRA, CDR2 YSYEKL.

The chain combines TRBV7-2 with TRBJ1-2; D is perhaps TRBD1 (5 bases). The CDR3 covers 13 residues. V was shortened by 9 bases and J by 3 bases, with 14 bases between the two germline ends. Germline V gene data show CDR1 as SGHTA and CDR2 as FQGNSA. CDR3 nucleotides: TGTGCCAGTATACAGGAGATCTACTATGGCTACACCTTC. This gives the protein CASIQEIYYGYTF. The variable domain in full, with the rest retrieved from reference TRBV7-2 and TRBJ1-2, is GAGVSQSPSNKVTEKGKDVELRCDPISGHTALYWYRQSLGQGLEFLIYFQGNSAPDKSGLPSDRFSAERTGGSVSTLTIQRTQQEDSAVYLCASIQEIYYGYTFGSGTRLTVV.

The chain uses TRBV28 and TRBJ1-4, with 8 bases aligning to TRBD1. The germline CDR1 and CDR2 sequences are MDHEN and SYDVKM. This CDR3 region has 14 residues. The junction had 7 bases not matched to a gene; V was cut back by 6 bases and J by 7 bases. CDR3 in DNA: TGTGCCAGCAGACCGGACAGGGTAGCTGAAAAACTGTTTTTT. Protein product: CASRPDRVAEKLFF.

In nucleotides, the CDR3 is TGTGCCAGTAGTATAGATGACAGATCGGGTGGCTACACCTTC. Residues: CASSIDDRSGGYTF. The J gene is TRBJ1-2, the V gene TRBV19, with D possibly being TRBD1 (5 bases). CDR1 and CDR2 (germline): LNHDA, SQIVND (reference sequence). Trimming removed 0 bases at V and 7 bases at J, with 12 bases between. CDR3 length: 14 amino acids.

V usage is TRBV9 and J usage is TRBJ2-5; D is possibly TRBD2 (5 bases). Trimming removed 0 bases from V and 0 bases from J, with 6 bases in between. Per the germline V gene, CDR1 is SGDLS and CDR2 is YYNGEE. The CDR3 covers 14 residues. The CDR3: CASSVGTYQETQYF. CDR3 DNA: TGTGCCAGCAGCGTAGGGACTTACCAAGAGACCCAGTACTTC.

As to this clone: The junction departs from the called germline gene at one end, perhaps through a read error. The chain couples TRBV7-8 to TRBJ1-6; TRBD1 matches at 9 bases. From germline, CDR1 is SGHVS and CDR2 FQNEAQ. The CDR3 loop spans 18 amino acids. CDR3 in DNA: TGTGCCAGCAGCGTAGCTCCATCCCCGGGACAGGGTAATTCACCCCTCCACTTT. This sequence encodes CASSVAPSPGQGNSPLHF.

A few counts support this clone. The chain joins TRBV6-1 to TRBJ2-3; 7 bases line up with TRBD1. In germline, CDR1 is MNHNS, CDR2 SASEGT. The CDR3 loop spans 14 amino acids. The junction had 3 bases not matched to a gene; V was cut back by 4 bases and J by 2 bases. The CDR3 is CASSVDRATDTQYF. Here the CDR3 DNA reads TGTGCCAGCAGTGTTGACAGGGCCACAGATACGCAGTATTTT.